This T cell receptor beta chain was sequenced in a study of patients and donors after allogeneic stem cell transplantation. TCRdb called the RT-PCR reads again in MiXCR, with one record for every CDR3 protein. The sample has 70,000 to 75,000 distinct CDR3 sequences, roughly 29% seen once. A few counts support this clonotype. The CDR3 is made up of 13 amino acids. In germline, CDR1 is SGHRS, CDR2 YFSETQ. V lost 4 bases and J 5 bases, leaving 13 bases between the germline ends. V is TRBV5-1 and J is TRBJ2-7; the D gene is possibly TRBD1 (6 bases). The sample consisted of blood, either unsorted or a sorted T cell fraction (not recorded which). This clonotype originated in a human donor who was either an allogeneic HSCT recipient or a stem cell or donor lymphocyte infusion donor (not recorded which). It is not recorded whose cells these are; they may come from a transplant donor. CDR3 nucleotides: TGCGCCAGCAGCAGACAGGCCTGGGACGAGCAGTACTTC. Its translation is CASSRQAWDEQYF.